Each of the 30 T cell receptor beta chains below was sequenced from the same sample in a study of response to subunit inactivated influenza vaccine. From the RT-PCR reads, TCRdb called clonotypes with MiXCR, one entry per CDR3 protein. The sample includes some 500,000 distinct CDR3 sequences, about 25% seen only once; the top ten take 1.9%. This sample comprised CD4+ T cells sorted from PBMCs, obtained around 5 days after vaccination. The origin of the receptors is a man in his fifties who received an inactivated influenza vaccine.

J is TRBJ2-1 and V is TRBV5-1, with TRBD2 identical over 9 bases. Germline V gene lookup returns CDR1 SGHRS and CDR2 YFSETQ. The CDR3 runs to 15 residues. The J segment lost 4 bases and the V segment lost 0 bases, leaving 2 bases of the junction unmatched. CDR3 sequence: CASSLETSGYNEQFF. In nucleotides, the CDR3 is TGCGCCAGCAGCTTGGAGACTAGCGGTTACAATGAGCAGTTCTTC.

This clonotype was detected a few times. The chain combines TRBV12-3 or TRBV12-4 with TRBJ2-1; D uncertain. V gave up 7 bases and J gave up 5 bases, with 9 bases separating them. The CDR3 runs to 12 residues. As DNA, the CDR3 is TGTGCCAGCACCAAACACGACAATGAGCAGTTCTTC. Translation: CASTKHDNEQFF.

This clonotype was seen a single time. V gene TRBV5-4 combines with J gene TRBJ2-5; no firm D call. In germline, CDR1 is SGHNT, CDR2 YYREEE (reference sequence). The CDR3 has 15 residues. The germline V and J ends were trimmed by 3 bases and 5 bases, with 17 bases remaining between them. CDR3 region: CASSSRENRHETQYF. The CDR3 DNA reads TGTGCCAGCAGCTCACGTGAGAATAGACACGAGACCCAGTACTTC.

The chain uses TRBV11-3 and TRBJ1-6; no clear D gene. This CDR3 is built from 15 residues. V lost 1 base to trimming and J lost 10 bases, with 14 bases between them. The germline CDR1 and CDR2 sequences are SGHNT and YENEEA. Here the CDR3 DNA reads TGTGCCAGCAGCTTAGTTCCGGGTTTCTCCTCACCCCTCCACTTT. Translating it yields CASSLVPGFSSPLHF. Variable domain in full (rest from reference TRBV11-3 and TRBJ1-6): EAGVVQSPRYKIIEKKQPVAFWCNPISGHNTLYWYLQNLGQGPELLIRYENEEAVDDSQLPKDRFSAERLKGVDSTLKIQPAELGDSAVYLCASSLVPGFSSPLHFGNGTRLTVT.

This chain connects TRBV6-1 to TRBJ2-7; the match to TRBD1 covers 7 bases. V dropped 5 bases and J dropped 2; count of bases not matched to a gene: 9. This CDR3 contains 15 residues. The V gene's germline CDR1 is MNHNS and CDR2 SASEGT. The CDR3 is CASSRSGTATYEQYF. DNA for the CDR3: TGTGCCAGCAGTAGGTCCGGGACAGCTACCTACGAGCAGTACTTC.

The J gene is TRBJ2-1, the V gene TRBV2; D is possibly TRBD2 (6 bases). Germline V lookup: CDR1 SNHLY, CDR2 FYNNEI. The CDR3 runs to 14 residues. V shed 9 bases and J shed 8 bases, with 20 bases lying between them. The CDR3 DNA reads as TGTGCCAGTTTAGCGGTTCAAAGGGCCGATGAGCAGTTCTTC. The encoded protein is CASLAVQRADEQFF.

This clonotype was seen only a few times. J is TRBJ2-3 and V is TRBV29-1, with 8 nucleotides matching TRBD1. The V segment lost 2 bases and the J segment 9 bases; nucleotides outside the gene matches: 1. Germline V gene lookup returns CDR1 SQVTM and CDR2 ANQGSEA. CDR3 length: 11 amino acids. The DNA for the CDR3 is TGCAGCGTTGAACAGGGGGCCACGCAGTATTTT. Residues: CSVEQGATQYF.

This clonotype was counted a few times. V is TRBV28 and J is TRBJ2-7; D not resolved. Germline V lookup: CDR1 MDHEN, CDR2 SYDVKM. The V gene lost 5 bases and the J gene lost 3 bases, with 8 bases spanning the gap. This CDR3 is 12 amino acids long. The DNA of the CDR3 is TGTGCCAGCAGTGTCTATAACTACGAGCAGTACTTC. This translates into CASSVYNYEQYF.

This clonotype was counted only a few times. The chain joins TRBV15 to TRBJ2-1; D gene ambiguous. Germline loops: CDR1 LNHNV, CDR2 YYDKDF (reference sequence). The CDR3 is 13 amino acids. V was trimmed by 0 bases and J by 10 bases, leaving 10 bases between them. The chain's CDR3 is CATSRDLQWEQFF. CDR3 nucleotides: TGTGCCACCAGCAGAGATCTGCAATGGGAGCAGTTCTTC.

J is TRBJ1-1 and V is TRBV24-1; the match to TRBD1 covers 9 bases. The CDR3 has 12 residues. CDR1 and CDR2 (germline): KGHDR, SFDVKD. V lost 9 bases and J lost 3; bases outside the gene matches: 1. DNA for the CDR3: TGTGCCACCCGGACAGGGGACACTGAAGCTTTCTTT. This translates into CATRTGDTEAFF.

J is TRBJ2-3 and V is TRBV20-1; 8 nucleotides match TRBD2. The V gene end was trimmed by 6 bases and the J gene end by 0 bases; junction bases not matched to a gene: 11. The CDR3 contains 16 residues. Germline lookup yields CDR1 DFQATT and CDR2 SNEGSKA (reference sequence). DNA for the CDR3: TGCAGTGCCTCACCTGCGGGGGGCTATAGCACAGATACGCAGTATTTT. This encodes CSASPAGGYSTDTQYF.

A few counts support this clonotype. The chain's CDR3 is CAWSPSGETQYF. The CDR3, as DNA: TGTGCCTGGAGTCCCTCGGGGGAGACCCAGTACTTC. V is TRBV30 and J is TRBJ2-5, with a weak D call TRBD2 (5 bases). The V and J ends lost 2 bases and 5 bases respectively, with 9 bases between them. Germline CDR1 is GTSNPN and CDR2 is SVGIG (reference sequence). The CDR3 is made up of 12 amino acids.

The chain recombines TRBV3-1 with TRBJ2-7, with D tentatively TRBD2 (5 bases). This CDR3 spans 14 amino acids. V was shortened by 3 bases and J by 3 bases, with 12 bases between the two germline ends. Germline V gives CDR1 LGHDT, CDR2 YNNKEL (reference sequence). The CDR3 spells CASSHGVKGYEQYF. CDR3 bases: TGTGCCAGCAGCCACGGGGTAAAAGGCTACGAGCAGTACTTC.

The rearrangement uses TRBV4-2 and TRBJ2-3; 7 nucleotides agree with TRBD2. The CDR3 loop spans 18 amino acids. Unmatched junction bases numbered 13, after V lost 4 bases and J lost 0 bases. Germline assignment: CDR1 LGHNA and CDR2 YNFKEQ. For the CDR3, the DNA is TGTGCCAGCAGCCCGCAAGCCGGGAGGTCTCCTAGCACAGATACGCAGTATTTT. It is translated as CASSPQAGRSPSTDTQYF.

The CDR3 sequence: CASSSHRTSGNTDTQYF. The CDR3 nucleotides read TGCGCCAGCAGCTCCCATAGGACTAGCGGGAACACAGATACGCAGTATTTT. The chain uses TRBV5-1 and TRBJ2-3; 12 bases fit TRBD2. The germline CDR1 and CDR2 sequences are SGHRS and YFSETQ. CDR3 size: 17 residues. Germline trimming cut 3 bases from V and 2 bases from J; bases unmatched to any gene: 7. Combining the CDR3 with reference TRBV5-1 and TRBJ2-3 gives the whole variable domain KAGVTQTPRYLIKTRGQQVTLSCSPISGHRSVSWYQQTPGQGLQFLFEYFSETQRNKGNFPGRFSGRQFSNSRSEMNVSTLELGDSALYLCASSSHRTSGNTDTQYFGPGTRLTVL.

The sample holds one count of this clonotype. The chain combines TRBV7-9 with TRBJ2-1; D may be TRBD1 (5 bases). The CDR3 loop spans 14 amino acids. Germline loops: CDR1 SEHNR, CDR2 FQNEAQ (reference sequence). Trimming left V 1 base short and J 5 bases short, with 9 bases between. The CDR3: CASSLGQGHNEQFF. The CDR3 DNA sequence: TGTGCCAGCAGCTTAGGGCAGGGTCACAATGAGCAGTTCTTC.

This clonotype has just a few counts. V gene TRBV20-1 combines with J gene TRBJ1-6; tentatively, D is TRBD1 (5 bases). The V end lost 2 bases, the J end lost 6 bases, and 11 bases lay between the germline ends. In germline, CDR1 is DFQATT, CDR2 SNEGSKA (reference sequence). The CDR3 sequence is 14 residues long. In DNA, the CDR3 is TGCAGTGCTAGACAGGGTACTTCTAATTCACCCCTCCACTTT. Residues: CSARQGTSNSPLHF.

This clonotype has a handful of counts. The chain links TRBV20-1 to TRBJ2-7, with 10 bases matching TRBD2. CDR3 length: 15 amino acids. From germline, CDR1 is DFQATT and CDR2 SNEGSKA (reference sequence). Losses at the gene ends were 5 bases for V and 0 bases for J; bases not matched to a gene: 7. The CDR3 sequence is CSAAGLAVSSYEQYF. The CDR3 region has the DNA TGCAGTGCTGCTGGACTAGCGGTGAGCTCCTACGAGCAGTACTTC.

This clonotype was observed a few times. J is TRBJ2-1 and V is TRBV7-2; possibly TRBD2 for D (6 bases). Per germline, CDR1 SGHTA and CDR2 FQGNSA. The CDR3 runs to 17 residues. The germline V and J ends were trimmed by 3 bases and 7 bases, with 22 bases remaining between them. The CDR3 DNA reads TGTGCCAGCAGCTTCGGCTTCGGGTTGGAGGGTTATAATGAGCAGTTCTTC. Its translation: CASSFGFGLEGYNEQFF.

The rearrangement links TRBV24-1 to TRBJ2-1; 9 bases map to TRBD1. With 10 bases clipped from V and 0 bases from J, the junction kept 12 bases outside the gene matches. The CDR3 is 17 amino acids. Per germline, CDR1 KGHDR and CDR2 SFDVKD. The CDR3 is CATSGQGTGGSYNEQFF. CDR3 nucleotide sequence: TGTGCCACTTCGGGACAGGGTACCGGGGGCTCCTACAATGAGCAGTTCTTC.

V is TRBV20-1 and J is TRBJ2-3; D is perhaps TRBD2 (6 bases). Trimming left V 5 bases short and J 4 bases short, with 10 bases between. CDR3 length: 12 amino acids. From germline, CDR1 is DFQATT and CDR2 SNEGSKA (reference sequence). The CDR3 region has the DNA TGCAGTGCTCGGACTACCCCAGATACGCAGTATTTT. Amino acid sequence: CSARTTPDTQYF.

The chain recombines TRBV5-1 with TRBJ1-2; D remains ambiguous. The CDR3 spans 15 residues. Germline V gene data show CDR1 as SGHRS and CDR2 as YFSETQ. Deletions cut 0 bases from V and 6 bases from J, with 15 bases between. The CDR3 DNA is TGCGCCAGCAGCTTGGGAGGATGGACGCTGAATGGCTACACCTTC. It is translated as CASSLGGWTLNGYTF.

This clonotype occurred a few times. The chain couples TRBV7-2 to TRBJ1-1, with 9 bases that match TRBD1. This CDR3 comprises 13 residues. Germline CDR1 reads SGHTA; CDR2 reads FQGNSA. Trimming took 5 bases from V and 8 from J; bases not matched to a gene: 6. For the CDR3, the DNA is TGTGCCAGCAGCCGACACAGGGGGCAGGAAGCTTTCTTT. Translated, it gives CASSRHRGQEAFF.

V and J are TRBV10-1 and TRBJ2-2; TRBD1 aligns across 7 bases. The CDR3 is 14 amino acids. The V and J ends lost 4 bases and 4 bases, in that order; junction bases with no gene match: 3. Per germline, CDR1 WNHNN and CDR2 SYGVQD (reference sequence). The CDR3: CASSGTGATGELFF. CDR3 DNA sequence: TGCGCCAGCAGTGGCACAGGGGCCACCGGGGAGCTGTTTTTT.

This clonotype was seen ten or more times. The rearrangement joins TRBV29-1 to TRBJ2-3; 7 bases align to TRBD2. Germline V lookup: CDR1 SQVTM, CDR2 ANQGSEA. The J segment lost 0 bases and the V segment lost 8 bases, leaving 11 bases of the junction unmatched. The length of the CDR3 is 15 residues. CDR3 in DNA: TGCAGCACGGCTAGCGGTTCAACTAGCACAGATACGCAGTATTTT. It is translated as CSTASGSTSTDTQYF.

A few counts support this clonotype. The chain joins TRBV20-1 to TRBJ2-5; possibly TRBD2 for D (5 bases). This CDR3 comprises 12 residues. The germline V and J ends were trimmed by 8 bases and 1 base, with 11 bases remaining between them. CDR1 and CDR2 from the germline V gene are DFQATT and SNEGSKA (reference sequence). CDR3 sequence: CSSRGSQETQYF. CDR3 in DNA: TGCAGTTCCCGGGGTAGCCAAGAGACCCAGTACTTC.

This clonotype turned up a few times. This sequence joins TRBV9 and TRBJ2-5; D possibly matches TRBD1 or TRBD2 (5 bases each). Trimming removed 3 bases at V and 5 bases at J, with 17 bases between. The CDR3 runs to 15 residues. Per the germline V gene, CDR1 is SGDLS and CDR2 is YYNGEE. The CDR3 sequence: CASSGRFGAGETQYF. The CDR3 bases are TGTGCCAGCAGCGGTCGCTTCGGGGCGGGTGAGACCCAGTACTTC.

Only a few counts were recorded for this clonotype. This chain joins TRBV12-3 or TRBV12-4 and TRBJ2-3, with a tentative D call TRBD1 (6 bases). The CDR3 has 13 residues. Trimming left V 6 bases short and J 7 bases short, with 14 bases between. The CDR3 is CASSGDKAHTQYF. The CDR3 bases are TGTGCCAGCAGCGGGGACAAGGCCCATACGCAGTATTTT.

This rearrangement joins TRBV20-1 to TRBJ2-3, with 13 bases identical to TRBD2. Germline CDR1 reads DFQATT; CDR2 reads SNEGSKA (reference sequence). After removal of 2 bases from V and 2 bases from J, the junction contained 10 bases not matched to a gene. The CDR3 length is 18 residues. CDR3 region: CSARQGLAGAQPTDTQYF. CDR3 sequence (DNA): TGCAGTGCTAGACAAGGACTAGCGGGGGCCCAGCCCACAGATACGCAGTATTTT.

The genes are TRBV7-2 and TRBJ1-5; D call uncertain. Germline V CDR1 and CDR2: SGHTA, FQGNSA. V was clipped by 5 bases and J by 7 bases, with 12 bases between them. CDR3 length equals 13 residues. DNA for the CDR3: TGTGCCAGCAGCCGAACTCGGTACCAGCCCCAGCATTTT. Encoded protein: CASSRTRYQPQHF.